This T cell receptor beta chain comes out of a study of blood T cells in healthy people across ages. Broader study findings: Per million T cells, TCR beta diversity dropped about linearly as age rose.

This clonotype was observed a handful of times. Its target is unknown. It was with a sample-barcoded 5' primer and a J-beta primer mix that a second PCR of about 6 to 11 cycles was run. The template-switch adaptor was a 5' adaptor with 12 random nucleotides. It tagged each cDNA molecule. Samples each returned at least 3 million CDR3-containing paired-end reads. TCRdb analysed the 5' RACE reads with MiXCR anew, one entry per CDR3 protein. Seen here are about 1.6 million distinct CDR3 sequences, roughly 32% observed once, and the top ten hold roughly 12%. The CDR3 extends over 15 amino acids. Germline CDR1 and CDR2: PRHDT and FYEKMQ (reference sequence). Trimming took off 2 bases at V and 2 bases at J, with 11 bases between the two ends. The total RNA that was extracted per sample amounted to at least 5 micrograms.

The V call is TRBV13, the J call TRBJ2-3; D is perhaps TRBD2 (6 bases). The specimen sequenced was blood. The clonotype originates from a woman aged 25 to 39 in good health. CDR3 DNA sequence: TGTGCCAGCAGCTTAATGGGACTCCCCACAGATACGCAGTATTTT. It specifies CASSLMGLPTDTQYF.